This TCR beta chain was documented in a study of OX40 agonist ivuxolimab in advanced cancers. At the level of the whole study: The costimulatory receptor OX40 (CD134) was targeted by ivuxolimab, a fully human IgG2 agonistic monoclonal antibody. Intravenous ivuxolimab was administered to patients every 2 weeks at six dose levels: 0.01, 0.1, 0.3, 1.5, 3 and 10 mg/kg. Of the roughly 51 dose-escalation patients, hepatocellular carcinoma was present in roughly 19, melanoma in roughly 15, renal cell carcinoma in 9 and head and neck cancer in 9. In the dose-escalation cohort, about four fifths of patients were male, and the mean age was around 65 years with a range of roughly 20 to 79. Prior anti-PD-1, anti-PD-L1 or anti-CTLA-4 therapy was permitted, and checkpoint inhibitors had been received by approximately 39% of dose-escalation patients. Partial responses occurred in three dose-escalation patients: two with cutaneous melanoma and one with hepatocellular carcinoma. The purpose of peripheral TCRbeta sequencing was to test whether ivuxolimab changed TCR sequence diversity and led to clonal T-cell expansion. The paper reports the monotherapy dose-escalation portion (N of about 50 patients) of the phase I ivuxolimab trial. What the study reported, not specific to this receptor: Low levels of normalized T-cell clonal expansion were also seen in some patients who did not respond. After ivuxolimab, expanded clones were on average more numerous among CD8+ T cells than among CD4+ T cells. Partial responders in the 0.1-3.0 mg/kg groups had among the lowest normalized peripheral clonal expansion, especially among CD8+ T cells. Clonal expansion of both CD4+ and CD8+ blood T cells was observed from baseline to week 6 at doses 0.1 to 3.0 mg/kg. Which antigens the clonally expanded peripheral T cells were specific for was not determined.

To sequence the TCRbeta CDR3 region, genomic DNA was isolated from the sorted cells. TCRbeta CDR3 regions were sequenced using the immunoSEQ Assay. TCRdb took over this immuneACCESS table, retaining in-frame rearrangements with V and J assigned. Such tables are incomplete; in checked studies, under half of the missing clones stem from an unresolved V gene, and the remainder is unexplained. Across this sample there are 20,000 to 25,000 clones, with around 77% seen only once. Of the sample, about 17% falls within the top ten clones. Patients with a history of autoimmune disease or receiving systemic immunosuppression were excluded from the trial. Peripheral blood for TCR sequencing was collected from all dose cohorts at baseline, on cycle 4 day 1, and on cycle 7 day 1. Samples were obtained from an open-label, multicenter, first-in-human phase I dose-escalation trial of ivuxolimab. Adults with locally advanced or metastatic melanoma, renal cell carcinoma, hepatocellular carcinoma or head and neck squamous cell carcinoma were enrolled in the trial. Before TCR sequencing, CD4+ T cells and CD8+ T cells were sorted from peripheral blood as separate populations.

Remarks on this clone: It has no known antigen specificity. Within one base of it there is no much larger clone, and no base qualities were kept.

The starting material was CD4+ or CD8+ T cells sorted from blood, obtained in a trial of the OX40 agonist ivuxolimab. This TCR came from an adult with an advanced solid tumor such as melanoma, head and neck, liver or kidney cancer.

The bases are TGTGCCAGCAGTGCCGGGACCTGGCGGGGCACAGATACGCAGTATTTT. Translated, this gives CASSAGTWRGTDTQYF. This sequence uses TRBV2 and TRBJ2-3; the D call could be TRBD1 or TRBD2, with each sharing 5 bases. The germline V gene provides CDR1 SNHLY and CDR2 FYNNEI. Inclusive of the bounding cysteine and phenylalanine, the CDR3 is 16 residues long. Only the CDR3 part of the read is kept: 48 bases, read in frame from the first base. V and J lose 4 bases and 1 base, and a span of 15 bases separates them.